Listed below are T cell receptor beta chains from one sample, sequenced in a study of shared clonotypes between healthy human individuals. The repertoire was sequenced with immunoSEQ multiplex PCR; TCRdb's copy has only in-frame clones and lacks some. The table includes almost 750,000 clones, 55% to 80% detected once. Material: memory CD4+ T cells sorted from blood. These receptors were obtained from a woman aged 25 to 39 in good health. CDR3s include the opening cysteine and the closing phenylalanine or tryptophan. The D gene is left open where the match is weak. Only part of the rows carry a size: once, few, many, or a class if the clone is expanded.

d_call j_call clone_size v_call cdr3_aa cdr3_nt
NA TRBJ1-4 NA TRBV6-5 CASTTLGTNEKLFF TGTGCCAGCACCACCTTAGGAACTAATGAAAAACTGTTTTTT
NA TRBJ1-2 NA TRBV7-9 CASSLGVYGYTF TGTGCCAGCAGCTTAGGGGTCTATGGCTACACCTTC
TRBD2 TRBJ2-7 few TRBV2 CASKKREIEEQYF TGTGCCAGCAAAAAGCGGGAGATCGAAGAGCAGTACTTC
TRBD2 TRBJ2-5 NA TRBV7-2 CASSLVAGERKTQYF TGTGCCAGCAGCTTAGTAGCGGGAGAGAGAAAGACCCAGTACTTC
TRBD1 TRBJ1-2 NA TRBV28 CASNSGQENGYTF TGTGCCAGCAATTCGGGACAGGAGAATGGCTACACCTTC
NA TRBJ1-2 NA TRBV7-2 CASSLWRTGNGYTF TGTGCCAGCAGCTTATGGCGAACAGGGAACGGCTACACCTTC
NA TRBJ1-5 NA TRBV19 CASKTAGRLPQHF TGTGCCAGCAAAACAGCCGGCCGGTTGCCCCAGCATTTT
TRBD2 TRBJ2-5 NA TRBV6-1 CASSEARASGRETQYF TGTGCCAGCAGTGAAGCGCGGGCTAGCGGGCGAGAGACCCAGTACTTC
TRBD2 TRBJ2-2 NA TRBV4-1 CASSPYSPRAGVTGELFF TGCGCCAGCAGCCCCTATTCTCCCCGGGCGGGAGTCACCGGGGAGCTGTTTTTT
TRBD2 TRBJ2-7 NA TRBV5-4 CASGRAFGEQYF TGTGCCAGCGGGAGGGCCTTCGGCGAGCAGTACTTC
NA TRBJ1-4 NA TRBV30 CAWSILNLVSNEKLFF TGTGCCTGGAGCATACTGAATCTGGTATCAAATGAAAAACTGTTTTTT
TRBD1 TRBJ2-3 NA TRBV27 CASSGGQVTDTQYF TGTGCCAGCAGTGGCGGACAGGTCACAGATACGCAGTATTTT
NA TRBJ1-2 NA TRBV28 CASSETGGPTHYGYTF TGTGCCAGCAGTGAGACGGGGGGGCCTACCCACTATGGCTACACCTTC
NA TRBJ1-4 NA TRBV5-6 CASSWGREKLFF TGTGCCAGCAGCTGGGGGCGTGAAAAACTGTTTTTT
TRBD1 TRBJ2-1 few TRBV11-2 CASSLDSGTGGYNEQFF TGTGCCAGCAGCTTAGATTCCGGGACAGGGGGTTACAATGAGCAGTTCTTC
TRBD2 TRBJ2-1 NA TRBV28 CASSPGLVIYNEQFF TGTGCCAGCAGTCCAGGACTAGTTATATACAATGAGCAGTTCTTC
NA TRBJ2-7 NA TRBV28 CASSLYGAPLPSEQYF TGTGCCAGCAGTTTATACGGGGCCCCCTTGCCGAGCGAGCAGTACTTC
NA TRBJ1-5 NA TRBV25-1 CASSKGGNQPQHF TGTGCCAGCAGTAAAGGGGGCAATCAGCCCCAGCATTTT
TRBD1 TRBJ2-3 few TRBV11-2 CASSRQGDTQYF TGTGCCAGCAGTCGACAGGGGGATACGCAGTATTTT
NA TRBJ1-1 NA TRBV5-4 CASSFREGSLAFF TGTGCCAGCAGCTTCCGAGAGGGATCGTTAGCTTTCTTT
TRBD1 TRBJ1-2 NA TRBV9 CASSVGDRVGYTF TGTGCCAGCAGCGTAGGGGACAGGGTAGGCTACACCTTC
TRBD1 TRBJ2-7 many TRBV4-1 CASSQGVGQSPYEQYF TGCGCCAGCAGCCAAGGGGTGGGACAGAGCCCCTACGAGCAGTACTTC
TRBD1 TRBJ1-5 NA TRBV10-3 CAISESGQPGNQPQHF TGTGCCATCAGTGAGTCGGGACAGCCTGGTAATCAGCCCCAGCATTTT
NA TRBJ2-2 NA TRBV7-7 CASSSGNGELFF TGTGCCAGCAGCTCAGGGAACGGGGAGCTGTTTTTT
TRBD1 TRBJ2-7 many TRBV28 CATTGTGGYEQYF TGTGCCACCACCGGGACAGGTGGCTACGAGCAGTACTTC
NA TRBJ2-7 few TRBV5-6 CASSTKVRSYEQYF TGTGCCAGCAGCACGAAGGTTCGCTCCTACGAGCAGTACTTC
NA TRBJ2-2 few TRBV5-1 CASSLSTSANTGELFF TGCGCCAGCAGCTTGAGTACGTCAGCCAACACCGGGGAGCTGTTTTTT
TRBD1 TRBJ1-5 NA TRBV2 CASTRDSQLSNQPQHF TGTGCCAGCACCAGGGACAGCCAATTAAGCAATCAGCCCCAGCATTTT
TRBD1 TRBJ2-7 few TRBV10-3 CAISESGQKASYEQYF TGTGCCATCAGTGAGTCGGGACAGAAAGCCTCCTACGAGCAGTACTTC
NA TRBJ2-5 NA TRBV7-9 CASSEGARGETQYF TGTGCCAGCAGCGAAGGGGCCCGAGGAGAGACCCAGTACTTC
NA TRBJ2-2 few TRBV5-1 CASSLRQLGGELFF TGCGCCAGCAGCTTGAGGCAGCTCGGGGGGGAGCTGTTTTTT
NA TRBJ1-1 NA TRBV18 CASSPKVVGTEAFF TGTGCCAGCTCACCTAAGGTGGTTGGGACTGAAGCTTTCTTT
TRBD2 TRBJ2-7 NA TRBV6-6 CASSFRLAGNYEQYF TGTGCCAGCAGTTTCCGACTAGCGGGAAACTACGAGCAGTACTTC
NA TRBJ2-1 NA TRBV2 CASRKTEHNEQFF TGTGCCAGCAGGAAGACAGAGCACAATGAGCAGTTCTTC
NA TRBJ1-3 once TRBV5-8 CASSQSSGSSGNTIYF TGTGCCAGCAGCCAATCCTCAGGCTCCTCTGGAAACACCATATATTTT
NA TRBJ1-6 NA TRBV28 CASSGGRLTLHF TGTGCCAGCAGCGGGGGGCGCCTCACCCTCCACTTT
NA TRBJ1-2 NA TRBV5-1 CASSPGDRPAYGYTF TGCGCCAGCAGCCCCGGGGACCGGCCAGCGTATGGCTACACCTTC
NA TRBJ2-1 NA TRBV19 CASSISGWNEQFF TGTGCCAGTAGTATTTCAGGGTGGAATGAGCAGTTCTTC
NA TRBJ2-7 NA TRBV28 CASSSGLPSYEQYF TGTGCCAGCAGTTCTGGACTACCCTCCTACGAGCAGTACTTC
NA TRBJ1-2 NA TRBV4-1 CASSHRSVDYTF TGCGCCAGCAGCCATCGGTCGGTGGACTACACCTTC
TRBD2 TRBJ2-3 NA TRBV5-6 CASSLRTSGSADTQYF TGTGCCAGCAGCTTGAGGACTAGCGGGAGTGCAGATACGCAGTATTTT
NA TRBJ1-5 NA TRBV28 CASSGQGGPGNQPQHF TGTGCCAGCAGTGGCCAAGGAGGCCCGGGGAATCAGCCCCAGCATTTT
TRBD1 TRBJ2-3 NA TRBV7-2 CASSPIGTGKTDTQYF TGTGCCAGCAGCCCGATCGGGACAGGGAAGACAGATACGCAGTATTTT
NA TRBJ1-2 few TRBV27 CASSSTSPGDGYTF TGTGCCAGCAGTTCCACAAGCCCAGGGGATGGCTACACCTTC
NA TRBJ2-1 NA TRBV11-3 CASSLNGREQFF TGTGCCAGCAGCTTAAATGGGCGGGAGCAGTTCTTC